These 30 T cell receptor beta chains were sequenced from one sample in a study of blood T cell repertoires in COVID-19. Assay: immunoSEQ multiplex PCR; the TCRdb copy retains only in-frame clones and omits some. The sample records roughly 280,000 clones, roughly 86% being singletons. The sample was peripheral blood. All receptors come from a man younger than 30 with active or convalescent COVID-19.

The V call is TRBV19, the J call TRBJ1-5, with a tentative D call TRBD1 (5 bases). The CDR3 runs 17 residues. Germline V gene data show CDR1 as LNHDA and CDR2 as SQIVND (reference sequence). V was clipped by 5 bases and J by 5 bases, with 22 bases between them. The DNA of the CDR3 is TGTGCCAGTAGTGATGGGGCGCAGGGCATCGGTCATCAGCCCCAGCATTTT. It codes for CASSDGAQGIGHQPQHF.

Details on this clone: A far larger clone differs by one base, so this is likely a read error. The chain carries TRBV3-1 (or the pseudogene TRBV3-2) and TRBJ2-5, with 8 bases aligning to TRBD2. CDR1 LGHDT and CDR2 YNNKEL come from the germline V gene (reference sequence). This CDR3 contains 14 residues. The CDR3 reads CARSQAGGGGTQYF. The DNA of the CDR3 is TGTGCCCGCAGCCAAGCCGGGGGGGGAGGGACCCAGTACTTC.

The CDR3 protein is CASSQQGDEQYF. The CDR3 bases are TGTGCCAGCAGCCAACAGGGCGACGAGCAGTACTTC. V is TRBV3-1 (or the pseudogene TRBV3-2) and J is TRBJ2-7, with D maybe TRBD1 (5 bases). Germline V CDR1 and CDR2: LGHDT, YNNKEL (reference sequence). CDR3 length: 12 residues. Trimming shortened V by 2 bases and J by 5 bases, and 7 bases separated the two germline ends.

The chain links TRBV15 to TRBJ1-2; D unclear. V dropped 0 bases and J dropped 7 bases, with 6 bases sitting between them. This CDR3 contains 12 residues. Germline values: CDR1 LNHNV, CDR2 YYDKDF (reference sequence). The CDR3 DNA sequence: TGTGCCACCAGCAGAGATAACGGTGGCTACACCTTC. This encodes CATSRDNGGYTF.

This clone was found many times. CDR3 in amino acids: CSVDQGAEQYF. CDR3 coding DNA: TGCAGCGTTGACCAGGGGGCCGAGCAGTACTTC. J is TRBJ2-7 and V is TRBV29-1, with 8 bases that match TRBD1. Germline lookup yields CDR1 SQVTM and CDR2 ANQGSEA. The CDR3 contains 11 residues. J gave up 6 bases and V 3 bases, and 1 base lay outside the gene matches.

This clone appeared a few times. The chain uses TRBV9 and TRBJ2-3; 9 nucleotides align to TRBD1. CDR1 is SGDLS, CDR2 YYNGEE, per germline. This CDR3 comprises 13 residues. J was trimmed by 6 bases and V by 5 bases; bases with no gene match: 4. The chain's CDR3 is CASRQGASDTQYF. CDR3 DNA sequence: TGTGCCAGCAGACAGGGGGCATCGGATACGCAGTATTTT.

V gene TRBV3-1 (or the pseudogene TRBV3-2) combines with J gene TRBJ1-6; D ambiguous. The germline V and J ends were trimmed by 1 base and 9 bases, with 4 bases remaining between them. Germline lookup yields CDR1 LGHDT and CDR2 YNNKEL (reference sequence). There are 12 residues in the CDR3. CDR3 loop: CASSQASSPLHF. CDR3 sequence (DNA): TGTGCCAGCAGCCAAGCTTCTTCACCCCTCCACTTT.

This clone appeared a few times. The chain employs TRBV9 and TRBJ2-1, with D possibly TRBD2 on 6 matching bases. The germline gives CDR1 SGDLS, CDR2 YYNGEE. The V gene lost 4 bases and the J gene lost 0 bases, with 11 bases spanning the gap. The CDR3 consists of 15 residues. The CDR3 region has the DNA TGTGCCAGCAGCCGGGAGAGGGCCTCCTACAATGAGCAGTTCTTC. This sequence encodes CASSRERASYNEQFF.

The V gene is TRBV7-9, the J gene TRBJ1-2, with no clear D. Per the germline V gene, CDR1 is SEHNR and CDR2 is FQNEAQ (reference sequence). The CDR3 covers 13 residues. With 5 bases removed from V and 8 bases from J, the gap between germline ends came to 15 bases. CDR3 residues: CASSREESRGYTF. CDR3 sequence (DNA): TGTGCCAGCAGCCGAGAAGAGTCTCGCGGCTACACCTTC. The full variable domain, rest sourced from reference TRBV7-9 and TRBJ1-2, is DTGVSQNPRHKITKRGQNVTFRCDPISEHNRLYWYRQTLGQGPEFLTYFQNEAQLEKSRLLSDRFSAERPKGSFSTLEIQRTEQGDSAMYLCASSREESRGYTFGSGTRLTVV.

The chain has TRBV2 and TRBJ1-3; no reliable D call. This CDR3 is built from 15 residues. Trimming shortened V by 1 base and J by 0 bases, and 7 bases separated the two germline ends. Germline V lookup: CDR1 SNHLY, CDR2 FYNNEI. The CDR3: CASSEESGSGNTIYF. Here the CDR3 DNA reads TGTGCCAGCAGTGAAGAGTCCGGCTCTGGAAACACCATATATTTT.

The rearrangement uses TRBV9 and TRBJ2-7; D is ambiguous. Germline V lookup: CDR1 SGDLS, CDR2 YYNGEE. The V gene lost 0 bases and the J gene lost 5 bases, with 15 bases spanning the gap. CDR3 size: 15 residues. CDR3 loop: CASSVGHRAADEQYF. DNA for the CDR3: TGTGCCAGCAGCGTAGGCCACCGCGCGGCGGACGAGCAGTACTTC.

V and J are TRBV9 and TRBJ2-2; the D is unclear. Germline values: CDR1 SGDLS, CDR2 YYNGEE. The CDR3 is 17 residues long. V dropped 3 bases and J dropped 2 bases, with 17 bases sitting between them. This CDR3 is CASSARGPARNTGELFF. CDR3 DNA: TGTGCCAGCAGCGCAAGAGGTCCAGCGAGAAACACCGGGGAGCTGTTTTTT.

The chain has TRBV2 and TRBJ2-5; D gene uncertain. V was shortened by 2 bases and J by 0 bases, with 4 bases between the two germline ends. CDR3 size: 13 residues. The germline gives CDR1 SNHLY, CDR2 FYNNEI. CDR3 nucleotides: TGTGCCAGCAGTGAAACTTACCAAGAGACCCAGTACTTC. Amino acids: CASSETYQETQYF.

This sequence joins TRBV27 and TRBJ2-3; D remains ambiguous. The CDR3 has 13 residues. V lost 2 bases and J 5 bases, leaving 8 bases between the germline ends. Germline V gene lookup returns CDR1 MNHEY and CDR2 SMNVEV (reference sequence). The CDR3 loop reads CASSLNVRDTQYF. CDR3 bases: TGTGCCAGCAGTTTAAATGTTCGAGATACGCAGTATTTT.

The chain uses TRBV24-1 and TRBJ2-1; TRBD2 aligns across 10 bases. V dropped 2 bases and J dropped 0; count of bases not matched to a gene: 3. CDR3 size: 17 residues. Germline loops: CDR1 KGHDR, CDR2 SFDVKD. The CDR3 region is CATSDSWTSGSYNEQFF. In DNA form, the CDR3 reads TGTGCCACCAGTGATTCCTGGACTAGCGGCTCCTACAATGAGCAGTTCTTC.

The CDR3 sequence: CASSGPGSGTGELFF. The CDR3 DNA follows: TGTGCCAGTAGTGGTCCGGGGAGTGGCACCGGGGAGCTGTTTTTT. The chain is built from TRBV19 and TRBJ2-2; possible D gene TRBD2, 5 bases. V lost 5 bases and J 4 bases, leaving 14 bases between the germline ends. Germline V CDR1 and CDR2: LNHDA, SQIVND (reference sequence). The CDR3 contains 15 residues.

J is TRBJ2-5 and V is TRBV24-1; possible D gene TRBD2, 5 bases. Deletions cut 3 bases from V and 10 bases from J, with 11 bases between. Germline CDR1 and CDR2: KGHDR and SFDVKD. This CDR3 is built from 12 residues. The CDR3 DNA reads as TGTGCCACCAGTGATCCTCCGGGGAACCAGTACTTC. Its protein product is CATSDPPGNQYF.

The chain joins TRBV10-2 to TRBJ1-2, with unresolved D. CDR1 and CDR2 from the germline V gene are WSHSY and SAAADI. There are 12 residues in the CDR3. V was cut by 2 bases and J by 2 bases, with 3 bases left in between. CDR3 residues: CASSEGNYGYTF. Written as DNA, the CDR3 is TGCGCCAGCAGTGAGGGCAACTATGGCTACACCTTC.

The chain links TRBV6-5 to TRBJ2-7; TRBD1 aligns across 7 bases. Germline V gene data show CDR1 as MNHEY and CDR2 as SVGAGI. The J segment lost 3 bases and the V segment lost 6 bases, leaving 2 bases of the junction unmatched. This CDR3 is 12 amino acids long. The DNA for the CDR3 is TGTGCCAGCAGGGGGGACAGCTACGAGCAGTACTTC. Protein product: CASRGDSYEQYF.

The chain is built from TRBV11-2 and TRBJ2-1, with 8 bases lining up with TRBD2. The CDR3 is made up of 18 amino acids. The V segment lost 4 bases and the J segment 0 bases; nucleotides outside the gene matches: 11. Per the germline V gene, CDR1 is SGHAT and CDR2 is FQNNGV. The CDR3 is CASSSPQGRGGSYNEQFF. For the CDR3, the DNA is TGTGCCAGCAGCTCCCCCCAGGGTCGGGGGGGCTCCTACAATGAGCAGTTCTTC.

This clone was seen a few times. J is TRBJ1-4 and V is TRBV5-1; 8 nucleotides line up with TRBD1. Germline trimming cut 4 bases from V and 7 bases from J; bases unmatched to any gene: 12. The length of the CDR3 is 16 residues. From germline, CDR1 is SGHRS and CDR2 YFSETQ. In DNA, the CDR3 is TGCGCCAGCAGCCCGGCTCCTGACAGGGGAGGTGAAAAACTGTTTTTT. Residues: CASSPAPDRGGEKLFF.

The chain links TRBV19 to TRBJ1-5; perhaps TRBD1 as D (6 bases). Germline lookup yields CDR1 LNHDA and CDR2 SQIVND (reference sequence). CDR3 size: 16 residues. Between the trimmed V and J ends, which lost 8 bases and 0 bases, there was a span of 17 bases. CDR3 DNA sequence: TGTGCCAGTTGGCAGGGGCCCGAATATAGCAATCAGCCCCAGCATTTT. This gives the protein CASWQGPEYSNQPQHF.

The chain combines TRBV7-9 with TRBJ1-2, with 9 positions matching TRBD1. The V segment lost 7 bases and the J segment 1 base; nucleotides outside the gene matches: 7. The CDR3 sequence is 15 residues long. Germline CDR1 reads SEHNR; CDR2 reads FQNEAQ (reference sequence). The CDR3 loop is CASTDTGGFNYGYTF. CDR3 DNA: TGTGCCAGCACCGACACAGGGGGCTTTAACTATGGCTACACCTTC.

The CDR3 sequence is CASSERSGGNLAKNIQYF. CDR3 sequence (DNA): TGTGCCAGCAGTGAGCGTAGCGGGGGGAATCTAGCCAAAAACATTCAGTACTTC. The chain joins TRBV2 to TRBJ2-4; TRBD2 aligns across 10 bases. The germline V gene has CDR1 SNHLY and CDR2 FYNNEI. V lost 3 bases to trimming and J lost 0 bases; unmatched junction nucleotides: 8. The CDR3 runs 18 residues.

The table lists this clone with a few counts. The chain recombines TRBV28 with TRBJ1-2, with 10 bases matching TRBD1. V shed 5 bases, J shed 4 bases, and the junction held 10 bases outside the gene matches. The CDR3 loop spans 16 amino acids. Germline lookup yields CDR1 MDHEN and CDR2 SYDVKM. The CDR3 region has the DNA TGTGCCAGCAGTCTAACCGGGACAGGGGACTTCTATGGCTACACCTTC. As protein: CASSLTGTGDFYGYTF.

The rearrangement links TRBV15 to TRBJ2-4; D remains unclear. Germline V gene data show CDR1 as LNHNV and CDR2 as YYDKDF (reference sequence). This CDR3 is 13 amino acids long. V was clipped by 0 bases and J by 8 bases, with 8 bases between them. DNA for the CDR3: TGTGCCACCAGCAGAGATCAAGGAGACATTCAGTACTTC. Its translation: CATSRDQGDIQYF.

V gene TRBV6-1 combines with J gene TRBJ2-7, with TRBD2 matching over 7 bases. This CDR3 contains 16 residues. Losses at the gene ends were 1 base for V and 5 bases for J; bases not matched to a gene: 11. The germline V gene encodes CDR1 MNHNS and CDR2 SASEGT. The CDR3 spells CASSEGEGILWDEQYF. The CDR3 nucleotides are TGTGCCAGCAGTGAAGGGGAGGGGATTTTGTGGGACGAGCAGTACTTC.

The chain has TRBV30 and TRBJ2-1; D is possibly TRBD2 (6 bases). Germline CDR1 and CDR2: GTSNPN and SVGIG (reference sequence). V was shortened by 3 bases and J by 9 bases, with 15 bases between the two germline ends. The CDR3 spans 13 residues. CDR3 sequence (DNA): TGTGCCTGGAGCCTGACTAGTTATGGTGAGCAGTTCTTC. This translates into CAWSLTSYGEQFF.

The chain employs TRBV15 and TRBJ1-1; TRBD1 is a possible D gene (5 bases). The CDR3 consists of 18 residues. Trimming left V 3 bases short and J 0 bases short, with 20 bases between. Germline V gene lookup returns CDR1 LNHNV and CDR2 YYDKDF (reference sequence). CDR3: CATSRGLGVGNMNTEAFF. CDR3 in DNA: TGTGCCACCAGCAGGGGACTAGGGGTCGGAAACATGAACACTGAAGCTTTCTTT. Combining the CDR3 with reference TRBV15 and TRBJ1-1 gives the whole variable domain DAMVIQNPRYQVTQFGKPVTLSCSQTLNHNVMYWYQQKSSQAPKLLFHYYDKDFNNEADTPDNFQSRRPNTSFCFLDIRSPGLGDTAMYLCATSRGLGVGNMNTEAFFGQGTRLTVV.

The chain recombines TRBV30 with TRBJ1-6, with 8 bases aligning to TRBD1. V dropped 7 bases and J dropped 9; count of bases not matched to a gene: 8. The CDR3 is made up of 13 amino acids. The germline CDR1 and CDR2 sequences are GTSNPN and SVGIG (reference sequence). In DNA, the CDR3 is TGTGCCTCTTGTCAGGGGGCCGGTTCACCCCTCCACTTT. Residues: CASCQGAGSPLHF.